A selection of T cell receptor beta chains follows, all from one sample in a study of T cell responses to AZD1222 COVID-19 vaccine. Sequenced by immunoSEQ multiplex PCR; TCRdb stores in-frame clones only, minus some. The table lists about 160,000 clones, roughly 92% of them singletons. The sequencing here drew on peripheral blood, taken 28 days after the second AZD1222 dose. These receptors all stem from an adult who received the AZD1222 COVID-19 vaccine. The CDR3 runs from the conserved cysteine through the conserved F or W. Each record gives: V gene, J gene, CDR3 length, D gene, clone size, CDR3 protein, CDR3 DNA. D genes are given only for firm matches. Expanded clones get a size class; other rows say once, few or many, or leave the size out.

TRBV20-1,TRBJ2-2,16,NA,NA,CSASIRILTDTGELFF,TGCAGTGCTAGTATTAGGATACTAACCGACACCGGGGAGCTGTTTTTT
TRBV13,TRBJ1-1,14,TRBD1,few,CASSLGTGGTEAFF,TGTGCCAGCAGCTTAGGCACAGGGGGAACTGAAGCTTTCTTT
TRBV9,TRBJ2-1,15,NA,NA,CASSVDSGRYNEQFF,TGTGCCAGCAGCGTAGATAGCGGAAGATACAATGAGCAGTTCTTC
TRBV7-3,TRBJ2-1,12,NA,NA,CASSFQGREQFF,TGTGCCAGCAGCTTTCAGGGTCGGGAGCAGTTCTTC
TRBV7-9,TRBJ1-4,16,TRBD1,NA,CASSLRKGALQEKLFF,TGTGCCAGCAGCTTAAGAAAGGGGGCGCTTCAGGAAAAACTGTTTTTT
TRBV30,TRBJ2-2,14,NA,NA,CAWRPGPNTGELFF,TGTGCCTGGAGACCGGGACCCAACACCGGGGAGCTGTTTTTT
TRBV6-5,TRBJ1-6,13,NA,NA,CASSSVEERPLHF,TGTGCCAGCAGTTCAGTAGAAGAAAGACCCCTCCACTTT
TRBV18,TRBJ2-7,15,TRBD1,NA,CASSPSGTGLYEQYF,TGTGCCAGCTCACCGTCCGGGACAGGGCTCTACGAGCAGTACTTC
TRBV6-2/TRBV6-3,TRBJ1-2,13,NA,NA,CASSYVPGYGYTF,TGTGCCAGCAGTTACGTACCCGGCTATGGCTACACCTTC
TRBV7-9,TRBJ1-1,15,NA,NA,CASSFGQTLNTEAFF,TGTGCCAGCAGCTTCGGGCAGACCTTGAACACTGAAGCTTTCTTT
TRBV30,TRBJ1-4,13,NA,NA,CAWSRGSNEKLFF,TGTGCCTGGAGCAGGGGTTCTAATGAAAAACTGTTTTTT
TRBV7-8,TRBJ1-4,15,NA,NA,CASSLAHRRDEKLFF,TGTGCCAGCAGCTTAGCACACAGGAGAGATGAAAAACTGTTTTTT
TRBV25-1,TRBJ2-7,16,TRBD2,NA,CASSEYRVAGDYEQYF,TGTGCCAGCAGTGAATATAGGGTAGCGGGAGACTACGAGCAGTACTTC
TRBV2,TRBJ1-5,15,NA,NA,CASKIGPNSNQPQHF,TGTGCCAGCAAGATAGGGCCCAATAGCAATCAGCCCCAGCATTTT
TRBV6-5,TRBJ1-1,16,NA,NA,CASSYRLKGVNTEAFF,TGTGCCAGCAGTTACCGGTTAAAGGGGGTGAACACTGAAGCTTTCTTT
TRBV7-6,TRBJ1-5,14,NA,NA,CASSLGVWLEPQHF,TGTGCCAGCAGCTTAGGCGTTTGGTTGGAGCCCCAGCATTTT
TRBV10-3,TRBJ2-1,16,NA,NA,CAISESGPHTDNEQFF,TGTGCCATCAGTGAGTCGGGCCCTCATACAGACAATGAGCAGTTCTTC
TRBV6-2/TRBV6-3,TRBJ2-1,12,NA,NA,CASSYTRDEQFF,TGTGCCAGCAGTTACACCCGGGATGAGCAGTTCTTC
TRBV7-9,TRBJ2-7,16,TRBD2,NA,CASSLGEGLAGAEQYF,TGTGCCAGCAGCTTAGGTGAGGGACTAGCGGGAGCCGAGCAGTACTTC
TRBV29-1,TRBJ1-5,12,NA,NA,CSAWDGNQPQHF,TGCAGCGCTTGGGACGGCAATCAGCCCCAGCATTTT
TRBV11-2,TRBJ2-7,15,NA,once,CASSLWGAPDHEQYF,TGTGCCAGCAGCTTATGGGGGGCGCCGGACCACGAGCAGTACTTC
TRBV10-2,TRBJ1-1,15,NA,NA,CASSAWAGRVTEAFF,TGCGCCAGCAGTGCCTGGGCAGGGAGGGTCACTGAAGCTTTCTTT
TRBV21-1,TRBJ1-5,18,NA,NA,CASSKAKGPGHLNQPQHF,TGTGCCAGCAGCAAAGCCAAGGGGCCGGGACACCTAAATCAGCCCCAGCATTTT
TRBV18,TRBJ2-5,13,NA,NA,CASSRQGGETQYF,TGTGCCAGCTCACGGCAGGGTGGAGAGACCCAGTACTTC
TRBV6-5,TRBJ1-3,13,NA,NA,CASQGGAGNTIYF,TGTGCCAGTCAGGGAGGGGCCGGAAACACCATATATTTT
TRBV4-2,TRBJ1-2,14,NA,NA,CASSQGASHYGYTF,TGTGCCAGCAGCCAAGGGGCCAGCCACTATGGCTACACCTTC
TRBV5-1,TRBJ1-1,14,NA,NA,CASSPNWGHTEAFF,TGCGCCAGCAGCCCCAACTGGGGCCACACTGAAGCTTTCTTT